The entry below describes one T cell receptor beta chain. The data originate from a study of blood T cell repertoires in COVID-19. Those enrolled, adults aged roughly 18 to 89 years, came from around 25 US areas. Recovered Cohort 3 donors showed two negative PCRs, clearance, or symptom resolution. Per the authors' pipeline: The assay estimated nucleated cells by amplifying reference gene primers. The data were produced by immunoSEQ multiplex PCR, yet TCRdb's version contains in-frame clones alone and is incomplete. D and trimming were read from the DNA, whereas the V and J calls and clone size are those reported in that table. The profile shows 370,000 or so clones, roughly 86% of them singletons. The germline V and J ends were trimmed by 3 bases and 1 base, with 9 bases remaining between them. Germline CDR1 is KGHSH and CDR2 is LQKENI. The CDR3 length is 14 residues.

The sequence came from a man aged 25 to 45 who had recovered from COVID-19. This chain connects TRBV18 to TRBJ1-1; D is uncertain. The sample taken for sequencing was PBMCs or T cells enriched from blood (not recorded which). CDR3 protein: CASSPAAGNTEAFF. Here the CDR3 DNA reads TGTGCCAGCTCACCGGCGGCGGGGAACACTGAAGCTTTCTTT.